The rows below give T cell receptor beta chains drawn from one sample of a study of blood T cell repertoires in COVID-19. The assay was immunoSEQ multiplex PCR, and TCRdb's table has in-frame clones only and misses some. The table records 76,000 or so clones, around nine tenths of them present only once. Sequencing used peripheral blood. These receptors were collected from a man aged 25-45 years with acute or convalescent COVID-19. Both conserved end residues are part of each CDR3. D genes are given only for firm matches. Only some rows state a clone size, as once, few, many or a class for expanded clones.

J | size | D | V | DNA | CDR3
TRBJ2-1 | NA | NA | TRBV28 | TGTGCCAGCAGTCAACAGGGCATTGGCTATCCCATGGAGCAGTTCTTC | CASSQQGIGYPMEQFF
TRBJ1-6 | NA | NA | TRBV11-2 | TGTGCCAGCAGCTCTCAGGCAATTAGCTCCTATAATTCACCCCTCCACTTT | CASSSQAISSYNSPLHF
TRBJ1-5 | NA | NA | TRBV6-6 | TGTGCCAGCAGTTACGATGGTGGGAGGCAGCCCCAGCATTTT | CASSYDGGRQPQHF
TRBJ2-7 | NA | TRBD1 | TRBV29-1 | TGCAGCGTTAAGGGCAGGGGGCTATACGAGCAGTACTTC | CSVKGRGLYEQYF
TRBJ1-6 | NA | NA | TRBV7-2 | TGTGCCAGCAGCCCAGGACAGATTAATTCACCCCTCCACTTT | CASSPGQINSPLHF
TRBJ1-1 | NA | NA | TRBV10-3 | TGTGCCATCAGTGAGTCCGCTGCGGGGACAGCTTTCTTT | CAISESAAGTAFF
TRBJ1-2 | few | NA | TRBV5-4 | TGTGCCAGCAGCTTGGACGGCCCCCGGGGGGGCTACACCTTC | CASSLDGPRGGYTF
TRBJ2-1 | once | NA | TRBV19 | TGTGCCAGTAGTATGGGGGGAATCTACAATGAGCAGTTCTTC | CASSMGGIYNEQFF
TRBJ2-7 | NA | NA | TRBV11-2 | TGTGCCAGCAGCTTAGTCACAGCGGGCTACGAGCAGTACTTC | CASSLVTAGYEQYF
TRBJ1-5 | NA | TRBD1 | TRBV19 | TGTGCCAGTAGAAAAACCGGGACAGGGGCCTCAATGGCCCAGCATTTT | CASRKTGTGASMAQHF
TRBJ2-7 | NA | NA | TRBV30 | TGTGCCTGGAGTGTAACGTTATCGGGGTACGAGCAGTACTTC | CAWSVTLSGYEQYF
TRBJ1-4 | once | NA | TRBV18 | TGTGCCAGCTCACCCGGCTCAGGTGAAAAACTGTTTTTT | CASSPGSGEKLFF
TRBJ1-5 | NA | NA | TRBV18 | TGTGCCAGCTCACGGGCTCCGGGGGATAGCAATCAGCCCCAGCATTTT | CASSRAPGDSNQPQHF
TRBJ1-2 | NA | NA | TRBV5-8 | TGTGCCAGCAGCGCAAGAGCTACAGCCTACCCTAACTATGGCTACACCTTC | CASSARATAYPNYGYTF
TRBJ1-4 | few | TRBD1 | TRBV29-1 | TGCAGCGCCTGGCGGACAGGCGGGGAAAAACTGTTTTTT | CSAWRTGGEKLFF
TRBJ2-7 | NA | TRBD2 | TRBV3-1/TRBV3-2 | TGTGCCAGCAGCCGGACTAGCGGAACTGGCTGGGGAGAGCAGTACTTC | CASSRTSGTGWGEQYF
TRBJ2-1 | NA | TRBD1 | TRBV7-2 | TGTGCCAGCAGCAAACATTGGACAGGTATTTCTGGCAAGCAGTTCTTC | CASSKHWTGISGKQFF
TRBJ2-1 | once | TRBD2 | TRBV5-4 | TGTGCCAGCAGCTTTGAGGGACTAGCGGGGGGGAGTGGGCAGTTCTTC | CASSFEGLAGGSGQFF
TRBJ2-3 | NA | TRBD2 | TRBV5-4 | TGTGCCAGCAGCTCTCCTAGGACTAGCGACAATACGCAGTATTTT | CASSSPRTSDNTQYF
TRBJ2-5 | NA | TRBD1 | TRBV19 | TGTGCCAGTAGCTCGACAGGGATAGAGACCCAGTACTTC | CASSSTGIETQYF
TRBJ2-3 | few | TRBD1 | TRBV7-9 | TGTGCCAGCAGCCTCCTGACAGGGAGTCCTAGCACAGATACGCAGTATTTT | CASSLLTGSPSTDTQYF
TRBJ1-3 | NA | NA | TRBV6-5 | TGTGCCAGCAGGGCGGGCTCTGGAAACACCATATATTTT | CASRAGSGNTIYF
TRBJ2-1 | NA | NA | TRBV29-1 | TGCAGCGCCCTTCTAGCGGAGCAGTTCTTC | CSALLAEQFF
TRBJ1-2 | NA | NA | TRBV10-3 | TGTGCCATCAGTGACGCCGCGGTGGACTATGGCTACACCTTC | CAISDAAVDYGYTF
TRBJ2-1 | NA | NA | TRBV19 | TGTGCCAGTAGTATAACCCGAAACGCGTACAATGAGCAGTTCTTC | CASSITRNAYNEQFF
TRBJ1-6 | NA | NA | TRBV30 | TGTGCCTGGAGTGTAGAGGTCAGCAATTCACCCCTCCACTTT | CAWSVEVSNSPLHF
TRBJ2-1 | NA | TRBD2 | TRBV7-6 | TGTGCCAGCAGCTTAGCTGGGCGTAGCGGGAGATACAATGAGCAGTTCTTC | CASSLAGRSGRYNEQFF
TRBJ2-5 | NA | NA | TRBV15 | TGTGCCACCAGCATTGAGGGTGGGGAGACCCAGTACTTC | CATSIEGGETQYF
TRBJ2-7 | NA | TRBD1 | TRBV29-1 | TGCAGCGCGATCCGGGACAGCGCCTACGAGCAGTACTTC | CSAIRDSAYEQYF
TRBJ1-5 | few | NA | TRBV3-1/TRBV3-2 | TGTGCCAGCAGCTCGACGGGGAATCAGCCCCAGCATTTT | CASSSTGNQPQHF
TRBJ2-7 | NA | NA | TRBV28 | TGTGCCAGCAGTTTAACTTCGGCAGGCCAATACGAGCAGTACTTC | CASSLTSAGQYEQYF
TRBJ2-2 | NA | TRBD2 | TRBV7-3 | TGTGCCAGCAGCCACCCCGCGGGAGGGCCTATCGGGGAGCTGTTTTTT | CASSHPAGGPIGELFF
TRBJ2-3 | NA | TRBD2 | TRBV28 | TGTGCCAGTACGTTGGCCCGGGAGGCCATTACAGATACGCAGTATTTT | CASTLAREAITDTQYF
TRBJ2-7 | NA | TRBD1 | TRBV5-1 | TGCGCCAGCAGCTTAACGACCGGGACAGGGATCTCCTACGAGCAGTACTTC | CASSLTTGTGISYEQYF
TRBJ2-7 | NA | NA | TRBV6-6 | TGTGCCAGCAGCTGGACGAGGGTACACGAGCAGTACTTC | CASSWTRVHEQYF
TRBJ2-1 | NA | TRBD1 | TRBV5-6 | TGTGCCAGCAGCACGGACAGGGGGCCCCGCAATGAGCAGTTCTTC | CASSTDRGPRNEQFF
TRBJ2-2 | NA | TRBD2 | TRBV5-1 | TGCGCCAGCAGCTTAAGCGGGAGTGGCACCGGGGAGCTGTTTTTT | CASSLSGSGTGELFF
TRBJ2-1 | NA | NA | TRBV29-1 | TGCAGCGTTCAAAACAGGTTAGCTCCCAATGAGCAGTTCTTC | CSVQNRLAPNEQFF
TRBJ2-1 | NA | TRBD2 | TRBV7-9 | TGTGCCAGCAGCCTAGGGGGTTTTTCCGGGAGGGCCAGAAATGAGCAGTTCTTC | CASSLGGFSGRARNEQFF
TRBJ1-6 | NA | NA | TRBV5-1 | TGCGCCAGCAGCTTGGCAGGAGGGGAATCACCCCTCCACTTT | CASSLAGGESPLHF
TRBJ2-2 | NA | TRBD2 | TRBV30 | TGTGCCTGGGCATCGGGACTAGCGGGAGTAATGTGGACCGGGGAGCTGTTTTTT | CAWASGLAGVMWTGELFF
TRBJ1-2 | NA | TRBD1 | TRBV14 | TGTGCCAGCAGCGGGACAGTTGGGGCCTATGGCTACACCTTC | CASSGTVGAYGYTF
TRBJ2-3 | NA | NA | TRBV11-2 | TGTGCCAGCAGTCACCTAGCTCGGGGCACAGATACGCAGTATTTT | CASSHLARGTDTQYF
TRBJ2-2 | NA | NA | TRBV7-3 | TGTGCCAGCAGCTTATGGGCCACCTCGAACACCGGGGAGCTGTTTTTT | CASSLWATSNTGELFF
TRBJ2-1 | NA | TRBD1 | TRBV6-5 | TGTGCCAGCAAAAAGGACAGGGGGTACAATGAGCAGTTCTTC | CASKKDRGYNEQFF
TRBJ2-2 | NA | TRBD1 | TRBV6-5 | TGTGCCCACGAGCCGGGACAGGGGGCCAGCGGGGAGCTGTTTTTT | CAHEPGQGASGELFF
TRBJ1-1 | NA | NA | TRBV30 | TGTGCCTGGAGTCCCTATACAGGATTGAACACTGAAGCTTTCTTT | CAWSPYTGLNTEAFF
TRBJ2-2 | NA | NA | TRBV4-3 | TGCGCCAGCAGCCCGGGACTCCTGAACACCGGGGAGCTGTTTTTT | CASSPGLLNTGELFF
TRBJ1-1 | NA | NA | TRBV6-1 | TGTGCCAGCAGTGATCTCGGTAGCCCGAACACTGAAGCTTTCTTT | CASSDLGSPNTEAFF
TRBJ2-7 | NA | TRBD2 | TRBV7-9 | TGTGCCAGCAGCTTAGCGCTAAGCGGGGGCGGCGACGAGCAGTACTTC | CASSLALSGGGDEQYF
TRBJ2-3 | NA | TRBD2 | TRBV30 | TGTGCCTGGAGCGGCCGGGAGGGTACGCAGTATTTT | CAWSGREGTQYF
TRBJ1-1 | NA | NA | TRBV6-5 | TGTGCCGCCGGCCAGGTGGTTACTGAAGCTTTCTTT | CAAGQVVTEAFF
TRBJ2-3 | NA | NA | TRBV2 | TGTGCCAGCGCGCTGCTCACAGATACGCAGTATTTT | CASALLTDTQYF
TRBJ2-7 | NA | TRBD1 | TRBV5-1 | TGCGCCAGCAGCTTGAGTGGGACAGGGGGCTACGAGCAGTACTTC | CASSLSGTGGYEQYF